Following are 2 T cell receptor beta chains from one sample sequenced in a study of cytomegalovirus exposure and HLA in healthy donors. Both 60 Vbeta primers and 13 Jbeta primers went into the PCR. The data were produced by immunoSEQ multiplex PCR, yet TCRdb's version contains in-frame clones alone and is incomplete. The sample carries some 150,000 clones, 81% recorded once. Material for sequencing was PBMCs. Source of these receptors: a woman aged 18 to 35 in good health and CMV-seropositive.

The chain carries TRBV19 and TRBJ1-5; D ambiguous. With 8 bases removed from V and 7 bases from J, the gap between germline ends came to 15 bases. Germline values: CDR1 LNHDA, CDR2 SQIVND (reference sequence). The CDR3 spans 13 residues. The CDR3 sequence: CASGRVIVQPQHF. The CDR3 nucleotides are TGTGCCAGTGGGCGGGTAATCGTCCAGCCCCAGCATTTT.

This clone has more than one count but fewer than ten. The chain recombines TRBV11-2 with TRBJ1-2; no firm D call. Germline V gene sequence: CDR1 SGHAT, CDR2 FQNNGV. The ends were cut back, 3 bases at V and 6 bases at J, with 5 bases in the middle. The CDR3 is made up of 11 amino acids. The CDR3 region has the DNA TGTGCCAGCAGCTTTCGTGATGGCTACACCTTC. This gives the protein CASSFRDGYTF.